Below are 9 T cell receptor beta chains sequenced from a single sample in a study of siplizumab effects on memory and regulatory T cells. The method was immunoSEQ multiplex PCR; TCRdb's version includes in-frame clones alone and lacks a portion of them. Among about 50,000 clones listed, about 90% were seen once. Sequencing was performed on naive CD8+ T cells sorted from blood. The receptors originated from a human donor in good health.

This chain joins TRBV27 and TRBJ2-1; a weak D match, TRBD2 (7 bases). The CDR3 spans 16 residues. With 6 bases removed from V and 0 bases from J, the gap between germline ends came to 15 bases. CDR1 MNHEY and CDR2 SMNVEV come from the germline V gene (reference sequence). The CDR3 is CASRWGGASSYNEQFF. CDR3 nucleotides: TGTGCCAGCAGGTGGGGGGGGGCGAGCTCCTACAATGAGCAGTTCTTC.

V and J are TRBV27 and TRBJ1-2, with D perhaps TRBD1 (5 bases). The CDR3 sequence is 15 residues long. V was shortened by 7 bases and J by 1 base, with 16 bases between the two germline ends. Germline V gene data show CDR1 as MNHEY and CDR2 as SMNVEV (reference sequence). CDR3 nucleotide sequence: TGTGCCAGCACCCTCTCGGGGGATTTTAACTATGGCTACACCTTC. This gives the protein CASTLSGDFNYGYTF.

The rearrangement joins TRBV2 to TRBJ2-3, with TRBD1 matching over 9 bases. This CDR3 region has 15 residues. Germline CDR1 is SNHLY and CDR2 is FYNNEI. The trim removed 4 bases at V and 6 bases at J, leaving 8 bases unmatched. The CDR3 is CASSAAGQGHDTQYF. CDR3 coding DNA: TGTGCCAGCAGTGCCGCGGGACAGGGCCACGATACGCAGTATTTT.

The chain combines TRBV5-4 with TRBJ2-7; D unresolved. The ends were cut back, 1 base at V and 0 bases at J, with 8 bases in the middle. From germline, CDR1 is SGHNT and CDR2 YYREEE (reference sequence). This CDR3 has 14 amino acids. CDR3 sequence (DNA): TGTGCCAGCAGCTTGCTGGACCGCTCCTACGAGCAGTACTTC. This gives the protein CASSLLDRSYEQYF.

The rearrangement joins TRBV27 to TRBJ2-3; tentatively, D is TRBD1 (5 bases). The V and J ends lost 1 base and 2 bases respectively, with 16 bases between them. The CDR3 extends over 17 amino acids. Germline lookup yields CDR1 MNHEY and CDR2 SMNVEV (reference sequence). CDR3 in DNA: TGTGCCAGCAGTTTATATGTCGGGCTAGGGGACACAGATACGCAGTATTTT. This encodes CASSLYVGLGDTDTQYF.

V usage is TRBV11-2 and J usage is TRBJ2-1; 7 positions agree with TRBD1. The junction had 7 bases not matched to a gene; V was cut back by 5 bases and J by 6 bases. Germline CDR1 and CDR2: SGHAT and FQNNGV. This CDR3 spans 14 amino acids. The chain's CDR3 is CASSPGGSLNEQFF. CDR3 bases: TGTGCCAGCAGCCCAGGGGGTTCTCTCAATGAGCAGTTCTTC. Variable domain in full (rest from reference TRBV11-2 and TRBJ2-1): EAGVAQSPRYKIIEKRQSVAFWCNPISGHATLYWYQQILGQGPKLLIQFQNNGVVDDSQLPKDRFSAERLKGVDSTLKIQPAKLEDSAVYLCASSPGGSLNEQFFGPGTRLTVL.

The genes are TRBV13 and TRBJ2-6, with 7 bases matching TRBD1. The CDR3 is 16 amino acids. The V gene's germline CDR1 is PRHDT and CDR2 FYEKMQ (reference sequence). J lost 2 bases, V lost 5 bases, and 6 bases had no gene match. CDR3 coding DNA: TGTGCCAGCAGCGTGCCCACAGGGGCTGGGGCCAACGTCCTGACTTTC. This sequence encodes CASSVPTGAGANVLTF. Full variable domain (remainder filled in from reference TRBV13 and TRBJ2-6): AAGVIQSPRHLIKEKRETATLKCYPIPRHDTVYWYQQGPGQDPQFLISFYEKMQSDKGSIPDRFSAQQFSDYHSELNMSSLELGDSALYFCASSVPTGAGANVLTFGAGSRLTVL.

The chain employs TRBV2 and TRBJ1-1; no definite D call. The CDR3 sequence is 14 residues long. Between the trimmed V and J ends, which lost 4 bases and 1 base, there was a span of 10 bases. CDR1 and CDR2 (germline): SNHLY, FYNNEI. The CDR3 loop is CASSATGPNTEAFF. The CDR3 DNA sequence: TGTGCCAGCAGTGCGACGGGCCCGAACACTGAAGCTTTCTTT.

The CDR3 here is CASSPGIGYTF. In DNA, the CDR3 is TGTGCCAGCTCACCGGGGATTGGTTACACCTTC. The V and J genes are TRBV27 and TRBJ1-2; D gene uncertain. Germline CDR1 is MNHEY and CDR2 is SMNVEV (reference sequence). Trimming took 8 bases from V and 11 from J, leaving 15 bases between them. CDR3 length: 11 residues.